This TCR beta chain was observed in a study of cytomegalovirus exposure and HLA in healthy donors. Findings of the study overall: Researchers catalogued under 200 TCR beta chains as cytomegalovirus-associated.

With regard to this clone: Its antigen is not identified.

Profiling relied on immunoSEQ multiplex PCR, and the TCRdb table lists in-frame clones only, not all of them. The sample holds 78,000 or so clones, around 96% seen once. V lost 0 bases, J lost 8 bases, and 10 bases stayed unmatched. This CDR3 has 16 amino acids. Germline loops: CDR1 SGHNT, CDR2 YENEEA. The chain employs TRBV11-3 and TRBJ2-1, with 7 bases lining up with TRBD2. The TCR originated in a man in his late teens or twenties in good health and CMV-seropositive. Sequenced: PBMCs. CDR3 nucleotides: TGTGCCAGCAGCTTAGAGTTTGGCGGGAGTGGACATGAGCAGTTCTTC. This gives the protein CASSLEFGGSGHEQFF. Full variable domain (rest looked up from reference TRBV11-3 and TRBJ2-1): EAGVVQSPRYKIIEKKQPVAFWCNPISGHNTLYWYLQNLGQGPELLIRYENEEAVDDSQLPKDRFSAERLKGVDSTLKIQPAELGDSAVYLCASSLEFGGSGHEQFFGPGTRLTVL.